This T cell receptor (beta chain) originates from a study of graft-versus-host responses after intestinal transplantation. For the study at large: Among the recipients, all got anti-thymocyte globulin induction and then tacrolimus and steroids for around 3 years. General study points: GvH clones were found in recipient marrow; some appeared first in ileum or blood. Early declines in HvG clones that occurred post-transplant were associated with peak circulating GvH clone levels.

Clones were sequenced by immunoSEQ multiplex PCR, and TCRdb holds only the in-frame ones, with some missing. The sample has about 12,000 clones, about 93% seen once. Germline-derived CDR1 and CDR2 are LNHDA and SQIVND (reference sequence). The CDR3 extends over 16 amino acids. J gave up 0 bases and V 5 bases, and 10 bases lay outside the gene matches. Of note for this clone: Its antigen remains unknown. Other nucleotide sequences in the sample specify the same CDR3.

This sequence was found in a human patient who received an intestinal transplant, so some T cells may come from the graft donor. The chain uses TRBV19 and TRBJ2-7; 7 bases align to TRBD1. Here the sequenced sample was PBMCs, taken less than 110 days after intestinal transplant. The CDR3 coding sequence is TGTGCCAGTAGTCCCGGACAGGACGCGAGCTCCTACGAGCAGTACTTC. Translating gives CASSPGQDASSYEQYF. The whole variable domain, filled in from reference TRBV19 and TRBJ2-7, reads DGGITQSPKYLFRKEGQNVTLSCEQNLNHDAMYWYRQDPGQGLRLIYYSQIVNDFQKGDIAEGYSVSREKKESFPLTVTSAQKNPTAFYLCASSPGQDASSYEQYFGPGTRLTVT.